This entry describes one TCR beta chain. PCR employed 60 Vbeta and 13 Jbeta primers. Assay: immunoSEQ multiplex PCR; the TCRdb copy retains only in-frame clones and omits some. The table includes roughly 170,000 clones, more than 80% detected once. This CDR3 has 15 residues. Germline CDR1 and CDR2: LGHNA and YNFKEQ. J was trimmed by 0 bases and V by 4 bases; bases with no gene match: 1. This entry belongs to a study of cytomegalovirus exposure and HLA in healthy donors. V and J are TRBV4-2 and TRBJ1-3; TRBD1 matches 9 bases. The origin of this receptor is a boy aged 10-17 years in good health and CMV-seronegative. Sample: PBMCs. This CDR3 reads CASSPGQGSGNTIYF. DNA of the CDR3: TGTGCCAGCAGCCCGGGACAGGGCTCTGGAAACACCATATATTTT.